The rows below give T cell receptor beta chains drawn from one sample of a study of blood T cell repertoires in COVID-19. Only in-frame clones appear in the TCRdb table, and some are missing; sequencing was by immunoSEQ multiplex PCR. The sample carries 250,000 or so clones, about four fifths recorded once. The sequenced sample was peripheral blood. The receptor source for this set is a man in his fifties or sixties with acute or convalescent COVID-19. Both conserved end residues are part of each CDR3. Fields, in order: clone size, V gene, D gene, J gene, CDR3 protein, CDR3 DNA. A D gene is named only where the DNA matches it firmly. Clone size is given for some rows only: seen once, a few or many times, or a class if the clone is expanded.

abundance: .
v_gene: TRBV29-1
d_gene: .
j_gene: TRBJ2-1
CDR3aa: CSVEAGQYNEQFF
CDR3nt: TGCAGCGTTGAGGCAGGGCAATACAATGAGCAGTTCTTC

abundance: .
v_gene: TRBV11-2
d_gene: .
j_gene: TRBJ1-2
CDR3aa: CASSHINYGYTF
CDR3nt: TGTGCCAGCAGCCACATTAACTATGGCTACACCTTC

abundance: once
v_gene: TRBV5-6
d_gene: TRBD1
j_gene: TRBJ1-2
CDR3aa: CARRGQGNYGYTF
CDR3nt: TGTGCCAGGCGGGGACAGGGAAACTATGGCTACACCTTC

abundance: .
v_gene: TRBV6-5
d_gene: .
j_gene: TRBJ1-1
CDR3aa: CASSIFGEGTEAFF
CDR3nt: TGTGCCAGCAGTATCTTTGGGGAGGGCACTGAAGCTTTCTTT

abundance: .
v_gene: TRBV27
d_gene: TRBD1
j_gene: TRBJ2-7
CDR3aa: CASSTNRGEQYF
CDR3nt: TGTGCCAGCAGTACGAACAGGGGGGAGCAGTACTTC

abundance: once
v_gene: TRBV5-5
d_gene: .
j_gene: TRBJ2-5
CDR3aa: CASSFFGQNQETQYF
CDR3nt: TGTGCCAGCAGCTTCTTTGGACAGAACCAAGAGACCCAGTACTTC

abundance: .
v_gene: TRBV7-9
d_gene: .
j_gene: TRBJ2-6
CDR3aa: CASSLYPFSGANVLTF
CDR3nt: TGTGCCAGCAGCTTATATCCCTTCTCTGGGGCCAACGTCCTGACTTTC

abundance: .
v_gene: TRBV25-1
d_gene: .
j_gene: TRBJ1-3
CDR3aa: CASSLTGSSGNTIYF
CDR3nt: TGTGCCAGCAGCCTGACAGGTAGCTCTGGAAACACCATATATTTT

abundance: .
v_gene: TRBV18
d_gene: TRBD2
j_gene: TRBJ2-1
CDR3aa: CASSLLAGGPTSSYNEQFF
CDR3nt: TGTGCCAGCTCACTGCTAGCGGGAGGGCCTACGAGCTCCTACAATGAGCAGTTCTTC

abundance: .
v_gene: TRBV27
d_gene: .
j_gene: TRBJ2-1
CDR3aa: CASSLSRGGSEQFF
CDR3nt: TGTGCCAGCAGTTTATCAAGGGGGGGTTCCGAGCAGTTCTTC

abundance: .
v_gene: TRBV7-9
d_gene: TRBD2
j_gene: TRBJ2-1
CDR3aa: CASSGTSGGLYNEQFF
CDR3nt: TGTGCCAGCAGCGGAACGAGCGGGGGACTTTACAATGAGCAGTTCTTC

abundance: .
v_gene: TRBV6-5
d_gene: .
j_gene: TRBJ2-2
CDR3aa: CASSYRGKINTGELFF
CDR3nt: TGTGCCAGCAGTTACAGGGGAAAAATTAACACCGGGGAGCTGTTTTTT

abundance: .
v_gene: TRBV2
d_gene: TRBD2
j_gene: TRBJ2-7
CDR3aa: CASSGTSGRVYEQYF
CDR3nt: TGTGCCAGCAGTGGGACTAGCGGGAGAGTATACGAGCAGTACTTC

abundance: .
v_gene: TRBV2
d_gene: TRBD2
j_gene: TRBJ2-5
CDR3aa: CASSDSSGTYETQYF
CDR3nt: TGTGCCAGCAGCGATTCTAGCGGGACCTACGAGACCCAGTACTTC

abundance: .
v_gene: TRBV27
d_gene: .
j_gene: TRBJ1-1
CDR3aa: CASRRTAQPNTEAFF
CDR3nt: TGTGCCAGCAGGCGGACAGCCCAACCGAACACTGAAGCTTTCTTT

abundance: .
v_gene: TRBV10-3
d_gene: .
j_gene: TRBJ2-2
CDR3aa: CAISQLWAGELFF
CDR3nt: TGTGCCATCAGCCAACTATGGGCCGGGGAGCTGTTTTTT

abundance: .
v_gene: TRBV30
d_gene: TRBD1
j_gene: TRBJ1-5
CDR3aa: CAWSVGYGTENQPQHF
CDR3nt: TGTGCCTGGAGTGTAGGGTATGGGACAGAAAATCAGCCCCAGCATTTT

abundance: .
v_gene: TRBV6-6
d_gene: TRBD1
j_gene: TRBJ1-3
CDR3aa: CASSPTPDRGNTIYF
CDR3nt: TGTGCCAGCAGCCCTACCCCAGACAGGGGGAACACCATATATTTT

abundance: .
v_gene: TRBV4-1
d_gene: TRBD2
j_gene: TRBJ2-1
CDR3aa: CASSQEFVGTSGRNDEQFF
CDR3nt: TGCGCCAGCAGCCAAGAGTTTGTCGGGACTAGCGGGAGGAACGATGAGCAGTTCTTC

abundance: .
v_gene: TRBV5-1
d_gene: TRBD1
j_gene: TRBJ1-1
CDR3aa: CASSWRGQGRTEAFF
CDR3nt: TGCGCCAGCAGCTGGAGGGGACAGGGGAGAACTGAAGCTTTCTTT

abundance: .
v_gene: TRBV11-2
d_gene: .
j_gene: TRBJ1-3
CDR3aa: CASSLGFAAGRHTIYF
CDR3nt: TGTGCCAGCAGCTTAGGCTTTGCGGCAGGGAGGCACACCATATATTTT

abundance: .
v_gene: TRBV5-4
d_gene: TRBD2
j_gene: TRBJ2-5
CDR3aa: CASSSSGREDF
CDR3nt: TGTGCCAGCAGCTCTAGCGGGAGGGAGGACTTC

abundance: once
v_gene: TRBV11-2
d_gene: .
j_gene: TRBJ2-7
CDR3aa: CASSFATYEQYF
CDR3nt: TGTGCCAGCAGCTTCGCTACCTACGAGCAGTACTTC

abundance: .
v_gene: TRBV5-6
d_gene: .
j_gene: TRBJ2-3
CDR3aa: CASSLGGVGATDTQYF
CDR3nt: TGTGCCAGCAGCTTGGGTGGGGTTGGGGCCACAGATACGCAGTATTTT

abundance: .
v_gene: TRBV9
d_gene: .
j_gene: TRBJ2-2
CDR3aa: CASSLRDFTGELFF
CDR3nt: TGTGCCAGCAGCCTAAGGGACTTCACCGGGGAGCTGTTTTTT

abundance: .
v_gene: TRBV10-3
d_gene: .
j_gene: TRBJ1-2
CDR3aa: CAISDLRQYGYTF
CDR3nt: TGTGCCATCAGTGACCTTCGACAGTATGGCTACACCTTC

abundance: .
v_gene: TRBV19
d_gene: .
j_gene: TRBJ1-5
CDR3aa: CASSMGREDQPQHF
CDR3nt: TGTGCCAGTAGTATGGGCAGGGAGGATCAGCCCCAGCATTTT

abundance: .
v_gene: TRBV28
d_gene: .
j_gene: TRBJ2-1
CDR3aa: CASTPLGTGTYNEQFF
CDR3nt: TGTGCCAGCACTCCTTTAGGTACAGGGACCTACAATGAGCAGTTCTTC

abundance: .
v_gene: TRBV2
d_gene: .
j_gene: TRBJ1-6
CDR3aa: CARSYSYNSPLHF
CDR3nt: TGTGCCAGATCTTACTCCTATAATTCACCCCTCCACTTT

abundance: .
v_gene: TRBV7-3
d_gene: .
j_gene: TRBJ2-5
CDR3aa: CASSFQGGTETQYF
CDR3nt: TGTGCCAGCAGCTTCCAGGGGGGCACGGAGACCCAGTACTTC

abundance: .
v_gene: TRBV28
d_gene: TRBD1
j_gene: TRBJ1-2
CDR3aa: CASSTSTGTNYGYTF
CDR3nt: TGTGCCAGCAGTACCTCGACAGGGACTAACTATGGCTACACCTTC

abundance: once
v_gene: TRBV21-1
d_gene: .
j_gene: TRBJ1-1
CDR3aa: CASRPDGTGKRRNTEAFF
CDR3nt: TGTGCCAGCAGGCCGGACGGGACAGGGAAACGTCGGAACACTGAAGCTTTCTTT

abundance: .
v_gene: TRBV5-4
d_gene: TRBD1
j_gene: TRBJ1-6
CDR3aa: CATSTRQGYNSPLHF
CDR3nt: TGTGCCACTTCGACCAGACAGGGTTATAATTCACCCCTCCACTTT

abundance: .
v_gene: TRBV10-2
d_gene: TRBD1
j_gene: TRBJ2-3
CDR3aa: CASSITGVRTDTQYF
CDR3nt: TGCGCCAGCAGCATTACAGGGGTGAGGACAGATACGCAGTATTTT

abundance: few
v_gene: TRBV7-9
d_gene: .
j_gene: TRBJ2-5
CDR3aa: CASSLGYGRGTQETQYF
CDR3nt: TGTGCCAGCAGCTTAGGGTACGGTCGGGGGACCCAAGAGACCCAGTACTTC

abundance: few
v_gene: TRBV6-4
d_gene: TRBD1
j_gene: TRBJ1-5
CDR3aa: CASTQDRGPNQPQHF
CDR3nt: TGTGCCAGCACCCAGGACAGGGGCCCTAATCAGCCCCAGCATTTT

abundance: .
v_gene: TRBV6-5
d_gene: .
j_gene: TRBJ1-3
CDR3aa: CASSRDTTGNTIYF
CDR3nt: TGTGCCAGCAGCAGGGACACAACTGGAAACACCATATATTTT

abundance: .
v_gene: TRBV18
d_gene: .
j_gene: TRBJ2-1
CDR3aa: CASSPPAGALGQFF
CDR3nt: TGTGCCAGCTCACCACCGGCAGGGGCTTTGGGCCAGTTCTTC

abundance: few
v_gene: TRBV5-1
d_gene: .
j_gene: TRBJ1-5
CDR3aa: CASSYQGGNQPQHF
CDR3nt: TGCGCCAGCAGCTACCAGGGTGGCAATCAGCCCCAGCATTTT

abundance: .
v_gene: TRBV19
d_gene: .
j_gene: TRBJ1-3
CDR3aa: CASRDGGAGNTIYF
CDR3nt: TGTGCCAGTAGGGATGGAGGTGCTGGAAACACCATATATTTT

abundance: .
v_gene: TRBV4-1
d_gene: TRBD2
j_gene: TRBJ2-7
CDR3aa: CASSQDQASGYEQYF
CDR3nt: TGCGCCAGCAGCCAAGATCAGGCTAGCGGCTACGAGCAGTACTTC

abundance: few
v_gene: TRBV2
d_gene: .
j_gene: TRBJ2-6
CDR3aa: CASTRDAGANVLTF
CDR3nt: TGTGCCAGCACCAGGGATGCTGGGGCCAACGTCCTGACTTTC

abundance: .
v_gene: TRBV6-5
d_gene: .
j_gene: TRBJ2-3
CDR3aa: CASSYSGASDTQYF
CDR3nt: TGTGCCAGCAGTTACTCGGGGGCATCAGATACGCAGTATTTT

abundance: .
v_gene: TRBV6-6
d_gene: TRBD2
j_gene: TRBJ2-5
CDR3aa: CASSYSPQRGEETQYF
CDR3nt: TGTGCCAGCAGTTACAGCCCCCAGCGGGGGGAAGAGACCCAGTACTTC